These 19 T cell receptor beta chains came from one sample sequenced in a study of T cells in localized non-small cell lung cancer. Profiling relied on immunoSEQ multiplex PCR, and the TCRdb table lists in-frame clones only, not all of them. This table holds some 24,000 clones, around 90% found once. The sequences come from peripheral blood, collected before any cancer treatment. The source of these receptors is a man between 40 and 70 years old with stage III squamous cell lung carcinoma.

The V and J genes are TRBV2 and TRBJ2-7, with D unclear. Germline loops: CDR1 SNHLY, CDR2 FYNNEI. The CDR3 covers 11 residues. The V gene lost 0 bases and the J gene lost 4 bases, with 1 base spanning the gap. DNA of the CDR3: TGTGCCAGCAGTGAAGCTTACGAGCAGTACTTC. As protein: CASSEAYEQYF. Variable domain in full (rest from reference TRBV2 and TRBJ2-7): EPEVTQTPSHQVTQMGQEVILRCVPISNHLYFYWYRQILGQKVEFLVSFYNNEISEKSEIFDDQFSVERPDGSNFTLKIRSTKLEDSAMYFCASSEAYEQYFGPGTRLTVT.

This clone was detected once. This chain uses TRBV19 with TRBJ2-5; D may be TRBD2 (7 bases). Trimming shortened V by 5 bases and J by 4 bases, and 20 bases separated the two germline ends. CDR1 is LNHDA, CDR2 SQIVND, per germline (reference sequence). The CDR3 is made up of 16 amino acids. The CDR3 region is CASSPIGGGSGETQYF. The CDR3 nucleotides read TGTGCCAGTAGTCCTATTGGGGGCGGGAGTGGAGAGACCCAGTACTTC.

The chain combines TRBV5-4 with TRBJ1-2, with D possibly TRBD1 on 5 matching bases. Trimming removed 2 bases at V and 9 bases at J, with 11 bases between. The CDR3 loop spans 12 amino acids. CDR1 is SGHNT, CDR2 YYREEE, per germline (reference sequence). CDR3 sequence: CASSFGARSYTF. The DNA of the CDR3 is TGTGCCAGCAGCTTCGGGGCGCGGAGCTACACCTTC.

The V gene is TRBV18, the J gene TRBJ2-2; the match to TRBD1 covers 8 bases. V lost 2 bases, J lost 4 bases, and 12 bases stayed unmatched. Germline CDR1 and CDR2: KGHSH and LQKENI. The CDR3 length is 18 residues. The CDR3 DNA is TGTGCCAGCTCACCATTTATACAGGGGGAAGGCAGCACCGGGGAGCTGTTTTTT. Translated: CASSPFIQGEGSTGELFF.

The CDR3 is CASSLEGANEQFF. CDR3 in DNA: TGTGCCAGCAGCTTAGAGGGGGCGAATGAGCAGTTCTTC. This sequence joins TRBV11-3 and TRBJ2-1; possible D gene TRBD1, 6 bases. Germline V gives CDR1 SGHNT, CDR2 YENEEA. V dropped 0 bases and J dropped 7 bases, with 7 bases sitting between them. The CDR3 consists of 13 residues.

This chain links TRBV7-2 with TRBJ2-7, with D tentatively TRBD1 or TRBD2 (5 bases each). Germline V gene data show CDR1 as SGHTA and CDR2 as FQGNSA. The CDR3 covers 14 residues. V dropped 4 bases and J dropped 1 base, with 11 bases sitting between them. Here the CDR3 reads CASSWGRTSYEQYF. CDR3 sequence (DNA): TGTGCCAGCAGCTGGGGACGGACATCCTACGAGCAGTACTTC.

The chain employs TRBV28 and TRBJ2-7; TRBD2 matches 13 bases. This CDR3 spans 17 amino acids. With V trimmed by 6 bases and J by 0 bases, 8 bases remained unmatched. Germline CDR1 MDHEN, CDR2 SYDVKM. As DNA, the CDR3 is TGTGCCAGCAGACCCGGGACTAGCGGGACCTTCTCCTACGAGCAGTACTTC. Protein sequence: CASRPGTSGTFSYEQYF.

This chain connects TRBV5-1 to TRBJ2-6; D remains ambiguous. The CDR3 sequence is 15 residues long. In germline, CDR1 is SGHRS, CDR2 YFSETQ. V lost 6 bases and J 0 bases, leaving 10 bases between the germline ends. The CDR3 DNA reads TGCGCCAGCACTACCCTGATCTCTGGGGCCAACGTCCTGACTTTC. It specifies CASTTLISGANVLTF.

The rearrangement links TRBV7-8 to TRBJ1-3; D is ambiguous. This CDR3 spans 13 amino acids. Germline lookup yields CDR1 SGHVS and CDR2 FQNEAQ. The germline V and J ends were trimmed by 3 bases and 6 bases, with 9 bases remaining between them. The CDR3 protein is CASSFVLLNTIYF. The CDR3 coding sequence is TGTGCCAGCAGCTTCGTACTCTTAAACACCATATATTTT.

V is TRBV11-2 and J is TRBJ2-1, with D perhaps being TRBD1 or TRBD2 (6 bases each). V dropped 5 bases and J dropped 8 bases, with 19 bases sitting between them. Germline V CDR1 and CDR2: SGHAT, FQNNGV. The CDR3 contains 15 residues. This chain's CDR3 is CASSLAGGRTDEQFF. The CDR3 DNA follows: TGTGCCAGCAGCCTCGCCGGGGGCCGAACGGATGAGCAGTTCTTC.

V and J are TRBV2 and TRBJ2-7; possible D gene TRBD1, 6 bases. There are 14 residues in the CDR3. Between the trimmed V and J ends, which lost 4 bases and 0 bases, there was a span of 10 bases. Looked up from germline, CDR1 is SNHLY and CDR2 is FYNNEI. The CDR3 region is CASSVRDNSYEQYF. In nucleotides, the CDR3 is TGTGCCAGCAGTGTCAGGGACAACTCCTACGAGCAGTACTTC.

This clone was found once. The same CDR3 can be traced to other DNA sequences in this sample. The CDR3 region is CASSLQGTDTQYF. CDR3 DNA: TGTGCCAGCAGCTTACAGGGGACAGATACGCAGTATTTT. This rearrangement joins TRBV11-3 to TRBJ2-3, with a weak D call TRBD1 (6 bases). Germline-derived CDR1 and CDR2 are SGHNT and YENEEA. The V end was cut by 2 bases, the J end by 3 bases, with 6 bases between. The CDR3 totals 13 residues.

The CDR3 coding sequence is TGTGCCAGCAGCGTAGCAGCGGGTCGGGAGGCCCAGTACTTC. Translating gives CASSVAAGREAQYF. This rearrangement joins TRBV9 to TRBJ2-5; 7 bases align to TRBD2. V lost 0 bases and J lost 9; bases outside the gene matches: 8. CDR3 length: 14 amino acids. CDR1 is SGDLS, CDR2 YYNGEE, per germline.

The gene calls are TRBV7-9 and TRBJ2-5; TRBD2 might be the D (5 bases). V was clipped by 5 bases and J by 7 bases, with 17 bases between them. This CDR3 spans 14 amino acids. In germline, CDR1 is SEHNR, CDR2 FQNEAQ (reference sequence). Here the CDR3 reads CASSPGLSSWTQYF. CDR3 DNA: TGTGCCAGCAGCCCTGGACTGTCTAGTTGGACCCAGTACTTC. Together with reference TRBV7-9 and TRBJ2-5, the CDR3 gives the full variable domain: DTGVSQNPRHKITKRGQNVTFRCDPISEHNRLYWYRQTLGQGPEFLTYFQNEAQLEKSRLLSDRFSAERPKGSFSTLEIQRTEQGDSAMYLCASSPGLSSWTQYFGPGTRLLVL.

The chain is built from TRBV5-1 and TRBJ1-1, with D perhaps matching TRBD1 (5 bases). This CDR3 is built from 14 residues. CDR1 is SGHRS, CDR2 YFSETQ, per germline. Trimming left V 2 bases short and J 3 bases short, with 11 bases between. The CDR3 region is CASSFTGSYTEAFF. The CDR3, as DNA: TGCGCCAGCAGCTTCACAGGAAGCTACACTGAAGCTTTCTTT.

This clone was found a few times. J is TRBJ1-1 and V is TRBV5-6, with 9 bases that match TRBD1. Per germline, CDR1 SGHDT and CDR2 YYEEEE. V trimming: 3 bases; J trimming: 5 bases; junction bases outside the gene matches: 8. There are 15 residues in the CDR3. The CDR3 nucleotides are TGTGCCAGCAGCTGGGGGATACAGGGGGCGACTGAAGCTTTCTTT. Translating it yields CASSWGIQGATEAFF.

This clone appeared a single time. Other DNA variants within this sample encode the same CDR3. V usage is TRBV9 and J usage is TRBJ2-2, with 7 bases fitting TRBD2. Trimming took 0 bases from V and 4 from J; bases not matched to a gene: 0. The length of the CDR3 is 14 residues. Germline V gene lookup returns CDR1 SGDLS and CDR2 YYNGEE. CDR3 coding DNA: TGTGCCAGCAGCGTAGCGGGAGGCACCGGGGAGCTGTTTTTT. This sequence encodes CASSVAGGTGELFF.

The CDR3 loop reads CASSSGQTSTDTQYF. The CDR3 region has the DNA TGCGCCAGCAGCTCGGGACAGACGAGCACAGATACGCAGTATTTT. V is TRBV5-1 and J is TRBJ2-3, with 7 bases lining up with TRBD1. The CDR3 is made up of 15 amino acids. V shed 3 bases, J shed 0 bases, and the junction held 4 bases outside the gene matches. Germline V gene data show CDR1 as SGHRS and CDR2 as YFSETQ.

The gene calls are TRBV6-1 and TRBJ1-2; D is perhaps TRBD1 (5 bases). The CDR3 runs 14 residues. The ends were cut back, 3 bases at V and 5 bases at J, with 13 bases in the middle. Looked up from germline, CDR1 is MNHNS and CDR2 is SASEGT. CDR3 DNA: TGTGCCAGCAGTGACCCTGACAGACTGTATGGCTACACCTTC. Its translation is CASSDPDRLYGYTF.